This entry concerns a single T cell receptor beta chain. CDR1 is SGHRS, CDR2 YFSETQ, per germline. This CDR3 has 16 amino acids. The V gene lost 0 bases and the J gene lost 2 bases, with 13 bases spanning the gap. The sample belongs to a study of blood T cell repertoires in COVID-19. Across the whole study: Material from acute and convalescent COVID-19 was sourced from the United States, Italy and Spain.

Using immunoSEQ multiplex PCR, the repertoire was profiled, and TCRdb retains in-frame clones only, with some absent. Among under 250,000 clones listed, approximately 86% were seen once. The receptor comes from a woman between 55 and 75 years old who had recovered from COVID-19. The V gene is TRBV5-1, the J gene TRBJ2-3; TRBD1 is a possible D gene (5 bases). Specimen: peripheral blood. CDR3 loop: CASSLAPGIHTDTQYF. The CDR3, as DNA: TGCGCCAGCAGCTTGGCCCCAGGGATACACACAGATACGCAGTATTTT.